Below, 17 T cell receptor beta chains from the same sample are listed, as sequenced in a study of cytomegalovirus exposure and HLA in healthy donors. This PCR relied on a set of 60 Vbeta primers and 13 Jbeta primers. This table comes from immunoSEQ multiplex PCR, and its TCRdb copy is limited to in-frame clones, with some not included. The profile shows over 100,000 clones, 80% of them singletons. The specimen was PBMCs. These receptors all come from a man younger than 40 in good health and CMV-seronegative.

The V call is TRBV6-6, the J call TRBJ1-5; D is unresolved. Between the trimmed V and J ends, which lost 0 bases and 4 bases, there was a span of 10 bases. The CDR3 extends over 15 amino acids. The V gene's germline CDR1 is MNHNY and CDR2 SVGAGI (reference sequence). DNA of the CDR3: TGTGCCAGCAGTTACTCGAGAGGAGCTAATCAGCCCCAGCATTTT. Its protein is CASSYSRGANQPQHF.

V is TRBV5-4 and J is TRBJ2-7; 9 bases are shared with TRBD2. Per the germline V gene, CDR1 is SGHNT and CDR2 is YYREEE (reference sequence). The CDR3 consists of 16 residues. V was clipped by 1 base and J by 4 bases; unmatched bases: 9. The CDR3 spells CASSLLFGSGRYEQYF. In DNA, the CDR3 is TGTGCCAGCAGCTTGCTTTTTGGTAGCGGGAGATACGAGCAGTACTTC.

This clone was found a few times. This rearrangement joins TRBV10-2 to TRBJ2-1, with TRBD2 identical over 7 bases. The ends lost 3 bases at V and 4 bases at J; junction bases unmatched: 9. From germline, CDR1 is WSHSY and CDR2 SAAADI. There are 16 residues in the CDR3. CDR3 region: CASSDEGGSRYNEQFF. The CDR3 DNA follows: TGCGCCAGCAGTGATGAAGGCGGGAGTCGTTACAATGAGCAGTTCTTC.

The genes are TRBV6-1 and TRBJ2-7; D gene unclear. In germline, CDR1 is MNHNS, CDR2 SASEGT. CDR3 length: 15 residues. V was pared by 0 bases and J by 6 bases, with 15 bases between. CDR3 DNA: TGTGCCAGCAGTGAAGCGCGGTTGGCATTGGGCGAGCAGTACTTC. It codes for CASSEARLALGEQYF.

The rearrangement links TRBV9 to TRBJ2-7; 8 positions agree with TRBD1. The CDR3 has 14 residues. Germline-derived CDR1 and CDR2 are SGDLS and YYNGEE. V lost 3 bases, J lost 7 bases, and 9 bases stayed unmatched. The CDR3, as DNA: TGTGCCAGCAGCGCTCACAGGGGGGCAGGGGAGCAGTACTTC. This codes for CASSAHRGAGEQYF.

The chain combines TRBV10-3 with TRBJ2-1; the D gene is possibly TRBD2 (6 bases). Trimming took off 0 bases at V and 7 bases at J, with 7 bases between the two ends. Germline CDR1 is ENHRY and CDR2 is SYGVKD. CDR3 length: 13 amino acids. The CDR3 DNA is TGTGCCATCAGTGAGTCGGAGGGGAATGAGCAGTTCTTC. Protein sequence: CAISESEGNEQFF.

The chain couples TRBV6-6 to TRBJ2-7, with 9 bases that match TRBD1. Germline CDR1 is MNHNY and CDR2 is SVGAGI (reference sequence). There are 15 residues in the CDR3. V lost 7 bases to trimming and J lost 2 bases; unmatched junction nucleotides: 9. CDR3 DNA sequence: TGTGCCAGCACTTTATACCGGGACAGGGCCTACGAGCAGTACTTC. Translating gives CASTLYRDRAYEQYF.

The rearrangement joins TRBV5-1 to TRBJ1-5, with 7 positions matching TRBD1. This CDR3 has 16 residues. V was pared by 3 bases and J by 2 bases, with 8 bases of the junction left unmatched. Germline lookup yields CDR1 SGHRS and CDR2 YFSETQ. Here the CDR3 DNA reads TGCGCCAGCAGCTGCGCCACAGGGGAGGGCAATCAGCCCCAGCATTTT. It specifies CASSCATGEGNQPQHF.

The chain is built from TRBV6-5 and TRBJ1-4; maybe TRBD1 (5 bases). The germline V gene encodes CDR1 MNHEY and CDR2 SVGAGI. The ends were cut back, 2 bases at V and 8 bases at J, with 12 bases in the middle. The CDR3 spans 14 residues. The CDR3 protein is CASSYGTLREKLFF. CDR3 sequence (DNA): TGTGCCAGCAGTTACGGGACTTTAAGGGAAAAACTGTTTTTT.

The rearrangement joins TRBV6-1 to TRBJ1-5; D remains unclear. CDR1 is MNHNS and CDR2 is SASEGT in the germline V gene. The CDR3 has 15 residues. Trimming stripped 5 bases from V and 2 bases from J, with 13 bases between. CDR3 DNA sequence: TGTGCCAGCAGTCGCTTAGGCGGGGGCAATCAGCCCCAGCATTTT. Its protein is CASSRLGGGNQPQHF.

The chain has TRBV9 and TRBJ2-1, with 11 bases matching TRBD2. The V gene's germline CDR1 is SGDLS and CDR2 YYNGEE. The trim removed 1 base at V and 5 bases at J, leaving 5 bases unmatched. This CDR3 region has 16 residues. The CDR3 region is CASSVQLAGGHNEQFF. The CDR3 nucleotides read TGTGCCAGCAGCGTACAGCTAGCGGGAGGACACAATGAGCAGTTCTTC.

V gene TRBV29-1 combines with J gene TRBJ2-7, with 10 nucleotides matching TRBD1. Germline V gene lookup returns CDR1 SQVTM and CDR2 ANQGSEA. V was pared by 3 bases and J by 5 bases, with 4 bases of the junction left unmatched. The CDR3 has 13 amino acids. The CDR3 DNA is TGCAGCGTTGACGGAGACAGGGGGCACGAGCAGTACTTC. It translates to CSVDGDRGHEQYF.

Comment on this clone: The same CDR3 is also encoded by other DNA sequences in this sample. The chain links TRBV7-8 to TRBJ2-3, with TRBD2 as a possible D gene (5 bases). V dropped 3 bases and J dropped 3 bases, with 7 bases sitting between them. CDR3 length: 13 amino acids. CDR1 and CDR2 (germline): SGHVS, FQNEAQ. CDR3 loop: CASSLGGTDTQYF. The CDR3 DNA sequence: TGTGCCAGCAGCTTGGGCGGGACAGATACGCAGTATTTT.

This CDR3 reads CAIRVGTGVLGGYTF. The CDR3 nucleotides read TGTGCCATCCGGGTCGGGACAGGGGTTCTGGGGGGCTACACCTTC. This chain joins TRBV10-3 and TRBJ1-2; 10 nucleotides match TRBD1. Germline lookup yields CDR1 ENHRY and CDR2 SYGVKD. Trimming at V came to 8 bases and at J to 8 bases, leaving 14 bases not matched to a gene. The CDR3 runs 15 residues.

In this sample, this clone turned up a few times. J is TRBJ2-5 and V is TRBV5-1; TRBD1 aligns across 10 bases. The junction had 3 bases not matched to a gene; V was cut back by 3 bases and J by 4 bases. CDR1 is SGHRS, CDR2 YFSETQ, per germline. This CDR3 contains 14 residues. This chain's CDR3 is CASSSTGGLETQYF. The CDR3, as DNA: TGCGCCAGCAGCTCGACAGGGGGCCTAGAGACCCAGTACTTC.

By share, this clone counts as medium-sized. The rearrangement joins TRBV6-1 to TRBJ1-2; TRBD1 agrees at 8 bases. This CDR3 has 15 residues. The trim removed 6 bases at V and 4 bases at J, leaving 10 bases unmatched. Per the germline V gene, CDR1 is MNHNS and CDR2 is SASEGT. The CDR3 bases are TGTGCCAGCAGCTTCGGACAGGGAGAGTCCTATGGCTACACCTTC. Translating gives CASSFGQGESYGYTF.

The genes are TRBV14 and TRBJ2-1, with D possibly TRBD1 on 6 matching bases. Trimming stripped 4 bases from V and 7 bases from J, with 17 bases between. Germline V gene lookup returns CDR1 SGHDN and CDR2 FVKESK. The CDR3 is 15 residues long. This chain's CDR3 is CASSPFGQSRNEQFF. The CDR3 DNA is TGTGCCAGCAGCCCTTTCGGACAGTCCAGAAATGAGCAGTTCTTC.